One and the same sample provided the 4 T cell receptor beta chains below, sequenced in a study of T cells in localized non-small cell lung cancer. This table comes from immunoSEQ multiplex PCR, and its TCRdb copy is limited to in-frame clones, with some not included. This table has 61,000 or so clones, roughly 88% appearing once. Sequencing was performed on peripheral blood, taken before any cancer treatment. Receptors were obtained from a woman aged 35 to 70 with stage I lung adenocarcinoma.

The J gene is TRBJ1-6, the V gene TRBV2, with 7 bases fitting TRBD1. V was pared by 2 bases and J by 0 bases, with 10 bases of the junction left unmatched. Germline V gene lookup returns CDR1 SNHLY and CDR2 FYNNEI. This CDR3 contains 19 residues. The DNA for the CDR3 is TGTGCCAGCAGTGAACAAGGACAGGTTCGAAGCTCCTATAATTCACCCCTCCACTTT. This gives the protein CASSEQGQVRSSYNSPLHF. The whole variable domain, filled in from reference TRBV2 and TRBJ1-6, reads EPEVTQTPSHQVTQMGQEVILRCVPISNHLYFYWYRQILGQKVEFLVSFYNNEISEKSEIFDDQFSVERPDGSNFTLKIRSTKLEDSAMYFCASSEQGQVRSSYNSPLHFGNGTRLTVT.

This clone came up a few times. The chain has TRBV4-1 and TRBJ1-2; a weak D match, TRBD1 (5 bases). Germline V gene lookup returns CDR1 MGHRA and CDR2 YSYEKL. The CDR3 has 15 residues. Trimming shortened V by 5 bases and J by 2 bases, and 15 bases separated the two germline ends. CDR3 protein: CASSGGSGQNYGYTF. CDR3 in DNA: TGCGCCAGCAGCGGGGGTTCAGGGCAAAACTATGGCTACACCTTC.

This clone was found a few times. The chain has TRBV5-1 and TRBJ2-3; D may correspond to TRBD1 or TRBD2 (5 bases each). Germline assignment: CDR1 SGHRS and CDR2 YFSETQ. V was shortened by 1 base and J by 2 bases, with 8 bases between the two germline ends. The CDR3 is made up of 14 amino acids. The CDR3 nucleotides read TGCGCCAGCAGCTTGCGGGACCACACAGATACGCAGTATTTT. Encoded protein: CASSLRDHTDTQYF.

This chain links TRBV29-1 with TRBJ1-1; D gene uncertain. V was trimmed by 3 bases and J by 5 bases, leaving 13 bases between them. Germline V gives CDR1 SQVTM, CDR2 ANQGSEA. The CDR3 runs 13 residues. CDR3 amino acids: CSVDGMSDTEAFF. The CDR3 DNA sequence: TGCAGCGTTGACGGCATGAGTGATACTGAAGCTTTCTTT.